This T cell receptor (beta chain) comes out of a study of blood T cell repertoires in COVID-19. On the study more broadly: The United States, Italy and Spain provided the acute and convalescent COVID-19 samples. T cells, B-cell-depleted T cells, or PBMCs supplied cDNA or gDNA.

This clone was recorded only once. Germline V gene data show CDR1 as MNHEY and CDR2 as SVGAGI. The V and J ends lost 0 bases and 4 bases, in that order; junction bases with no gene match: 5. CDR3 length equals 15 residues. Original analysis: Amplification of reference gene primers provided the estimated nucleated cell counts. Assay used: immunoSEQ multiplex PCR; TCRdb lists only in-frame clones, some missing. D and trimming come from the DNA, and the V and J calls and clone size come from that table. Of more than 200,000 clones in the sample, 65% to 90% were seen once. Sequencing was carried out using peripheral blood. This clonotype was sampled from a woman aged 80 or over with active or convalescent COVID-19. The rearrangement links TRBV6-5 to TRBJ2-7; 8 bases match TRBD2. As DNA, the CDR3 is TGTGCCAGCAGTTACTCCCCCCAGCGGGGGTACGAGCAGTACTTC. This translates into CASSYSPQRGYEQYF.